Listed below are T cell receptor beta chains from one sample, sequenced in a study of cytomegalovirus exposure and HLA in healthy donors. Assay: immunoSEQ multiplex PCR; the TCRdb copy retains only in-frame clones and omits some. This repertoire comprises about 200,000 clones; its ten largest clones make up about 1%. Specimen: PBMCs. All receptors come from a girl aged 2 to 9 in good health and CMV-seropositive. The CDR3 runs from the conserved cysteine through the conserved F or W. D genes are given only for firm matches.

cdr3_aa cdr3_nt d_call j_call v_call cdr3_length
CASSMWGGADTQYF TGTGCCAGTAGTATGTGGGGAGGTGCAGATACGCAGTATTTT NA TRBJ2-3 TRBV19 14
CASSLIGGPQHF TGTGCCAGCAGCTTAATAGGGGGGCCCCAGCATTTT NA TRBJ1-5 TRBV11-2 12
CASSLRRTFTGELFF TGTGCCAGCAGTTTACGCAGAACCTTCACCGGGGAGCTGTTTTTT NA TRBJ2-2 TRBV28 15
CASSSRGNQPQHF TGTGCCAGCAGTTCCCGTGGCAATCAGCCCCAGCATTTT NA TRBJ1-5 TRBV28 13
CASSSGLAGPQETQYF TGCGCCAGCAGCTCCGGACTAGCGGGCCCCCAAGAGACCCAGTACTTC TRBD2 TRBJ2-5 TRBV5-1 16
CASSFGDGMGYEQYF TGTGCCAGCAGCTTCGGTGATGGTATGGGCTACGAGCAGTACTTC NA TRBJ2-7 TRBV11-2 15
CASSFGVQSPEAFF TGTGCCAGCAGTTTCGGGGTCCAAAGTCCTGAAGCTTTCTTT NA TRBJ1-1 TRBV2 14
CASSQGGDTPYEQYF TGCGCCAGCAGCCAAGGAGGGGACACACCCTACGAGCAGTACTTC NA TRBJ2-7 TRBV4-1 15
CASNRGAGGAKNIQYF TGTGCCAGCAATCGTGGAGCGGGAGGGGCCAAAAACATTCAGTACTTC TRBD2 TRBJ2-4 TRBV27 16
CSVGQGYEQYF TGCAGTGTTGGGCAGGGCTACGAGCAGTACTTC NA TRBJ2-7 TRBV20-1 11
CASSSGSSGSVHEQFF TGTGCCAGCAGTTCCGGGTCGAGCGGGAGTGTCCATGAGCAGTTCTTC TRBD2 TRBJ2-1 TRBV27 16
CASSRSAGFEQYF TGTGCCAGCAGCCGGAGTGCGGGGTTCGAGCAGTACTTC NA TRBJ2-7 TRBV28 13
CASSSQWGTGSSEQYF TGCGCCAGCAGTTCCCAATGGGGGACAGGGTCCTCCGAGCAGTACTTC TRBD1 TRBJ2-7 TRBV10-2 16
CASTTQAGAFREQYF TGTGCCAGCACAACACAAGCGGGAGCGTTTAGAGAGCAGTACTTC TRBD2 TRBJ2-7 TRBV27 15
CASRQGGQPQHF TGTGCCAGCAGGCAGGGGGGTCAGCCCCAGCATTTT TRBD1 TRBJ1-5 TRBV27 12